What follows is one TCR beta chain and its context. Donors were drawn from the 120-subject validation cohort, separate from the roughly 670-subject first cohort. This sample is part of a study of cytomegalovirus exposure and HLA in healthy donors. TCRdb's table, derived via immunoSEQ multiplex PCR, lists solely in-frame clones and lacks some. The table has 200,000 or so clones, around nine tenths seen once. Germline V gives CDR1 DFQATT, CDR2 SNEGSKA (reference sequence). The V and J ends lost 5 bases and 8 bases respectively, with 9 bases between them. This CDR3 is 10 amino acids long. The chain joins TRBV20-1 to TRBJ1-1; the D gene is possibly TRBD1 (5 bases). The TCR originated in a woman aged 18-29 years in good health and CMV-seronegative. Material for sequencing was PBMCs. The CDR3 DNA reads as TGCAGTGCTTTCGACAGCGAAGCTTTCTTT. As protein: CSAFDSEAFF.